A single sample is the source of the 28 T cell receptor beta chains below, sequenced in a study of shared clonotypes between healthy human individuals. Profiled with immunoSEQ multiplex PCR; TCRdb holds only in-frame clones, not every one. Altogether a few million clones are present, about 92% being singletons, with the ten largest covering about 0.39%. Sequenced: naive CD4+ T cells from PBMCs. The subset denotes: CD45RA+ positively selected. The receptors shown here come from a man younger than 35 in good health. Some clones in this sample may be carry-over from other donors' samples.

The chain has TRBV5-1 and TRBJ2-1, with a possible D match to TRBD2 (6 bases). V shed 4 bases and J shed 0 bases, with 14 bases lying between them. The CDR3 is 16 residues long. Germline V gives CDR1 SGHRS, CDR2 YFSETQ. CDR3 nucleotides: TGCGCCAGCAGCGGCTCAACTAGCTTCTCCTACAATGAGCAGTTCTTC. Residues: CASSGSTSFSYNEQFF. The whole variable domain, filled in from reference TRBV5-1 and TRBJ2-1, reads KAGVTQTPRYLIKTRGQQVTLSCSPISGHRSVSWYQQTPGQGLQFLFEYFSETQRNKGNFPGRFSGRQFSNSRSEMNVSTLELGDSALYLCASSGSTSFSYNEQFFGPGTRLTVL.

V is TRBV27 and J is TRBJ2-1; D possibly matches TRBD1 or TRBD2 (6 bases each). Germline CDR1 MNHEY, CDR2 SMNVEV (reference sequence). This CDR3 comprises 17 residues. The V gene lost 5 bases and the J gene lost 9 bases, with 26 bases spanning the gap. The CDR3 sequence is CASSGGAISGSRGEQFF. CDR3 DNA sequence: TGTGCCAGCAGTGGCGGGGCGATAAGCGGTAGCAGGGGTGAGCAGTTCTTC.

This rearrangement joins TRBV28 to TRBJ1-1; D remains unclear. V dropped 2 bases and J dropped 11 bases, with 15 bases sitting between them. Looked up from germline, CDR1 is MDHEN and CDR2 is SYDVKM. CDR3 size: 13 residues. CDR3 region: CASSLGSPGKAFF. The CDR3 DNA reads TGTGCCAGCAGTTTAGGTTCTCCAGGAAAGGCTTTCTTT.

This sequence joins TRBV11-2 and TRBJ2-1; D may correspond to TRBD1 or TRBD2 (5 bases each). Per the germline V gene, CDR1 is SGHAT and CDR2 is FQNNGV. CDR3 length equals 16 residues. The V and J ends lost 1 base and 4 bases respectively, with 14 bases between them. CDR3 residues: CASSLVGGTPYNEQFF. In DNA, the CDR3 is TGTGCCAGCAGCTTAGTAGGTGGGACCCCTTACAATGAGCAGTTCTTC.

This clone was counted once. The J gene is TRBJ2-6, the V gene TRBV12-5; 7 nucleotides align to TRBD1. The germline CDR1 and CDR2 sequences are LGHNT and FRNRAP. V was clipped by 9 bases and J by 3 bases; unmatched bases: 8. The CDR3 has 15 amino acids. CDR3 loop: CARGETGHGANVLTF. In DNA form, the CDR3 reads TGTGCTAGGGGGGAGACAGGGCATGGGGCCAACGTCCTGACTTTC.

The rearrangement links TRBV19 to TRBJ2-7; D gene unclear. Germline assignment: CDR1 LNHDA and CDR2 SQIVND (reference sequence). Between the trimmed V and J ends, which lost 1 base and 3 bases, there was a span of 10 bases. This CDR3 is 14 amino acids long. The DNA for the CDR3 is TGTGCCAGTAGTATAGGGACGAGGAGCTACGAGCAGTACTTC. It is translated as CASSIGTRSYEQYF.

V gene TRBV28 combines with J gene TRBJ2-7, with D possibly TRBD1 on 6 matching bases. The V gene's germline CDR1 is MDHEN and CDR2 SYDVKM. CDR3 size: 13 residues. Trimming cost V 4 bases and J 0 bases, with 7 bases left between them. Written as DNA, the CDR3 is TGTGCCAGCAGTTCGGGACACTCCTACGAGCAGTACTTC. It yields the protein CASSSGHSYEQYF.

This clone was seen a few times. CDR3 in DNA: TGTGCCAGCAGCTTAGAAGTTCTCTCTGGAAACACCATATATTTT. As protein: CASSLEVLSGNTIYF. The chain carries TRBV11-2 and TRBJ1-3; D remains ambiguous. Germline values: CDR1 SGHAT, CDR2 FQNNGV. Trimming took off 0 bases at V and 0 bases at J, with 6 bases between the two ends. The CDR3 totals 15 residues.

This rearrangement joins TRBV7-3 to TRBJ1-1; tentatively, D is TRBD1 (5 bases). This CDR3 has 14 residues. Trimming took 3 bases from V and 1 from J, leaving 9 bases between them. Germline CDR1 and CDR2: SGHTA and FQGTGA. The CDR3 DNA reads as TGTGCCAGCAGCTTTGGGACCGCGAACACTGAAGCTTTCTTT. This gives the protein CASSFGTANTEAFF. Full variable domain (missing parts from reference TRBV7-3 and TRBJ1-1): GAGVSQTPSNKVTEKGKYVELRCDPISGHTALYWYRQSLGQGPEFLIYFQGTGAADDSGLPNDRFFAVRPEGSVSTLKIQRTERGDSAVYLCASSFGTANTEAFFGQGTRLTVV.

The gene calls are TRBV4-2 and TRBJ1-1; TRBD1 matches at 7 bases. V trimming: 0 bases; J trimming: 4 bases; junction bases outside the gene matches: 14. Germline V gene data show CDR1 as LGHNA and CDR2 as YNFKEQ. The CDR3 spans 18 residues. CDR3 nucleotide sequence: TGTGCCAGCAGCCAAGAATTCGTGGGAGGGGGCCGTAGCACTGAAGCTTTCTTT. Translating gives CASSQEFVGGGRSTEAFF.

The V call is TRBV27, the J call TRBJ1-4; possibly TRBD1 for D (6 bases). This CDR3 spans 14 amino acids. Germline CDR1 MNHEY, CDR2 SMNVEV (reference sequence). Between the trimmed V and J ends, which lost 3 bases and 7 bases, there was a span of 12 bases. CDR3 sequence reads: CASSLAGEAEKLFF. Here the CDR3 DNA reads TGTGCCAGCAGTTTGGCAGGGGAGGCTGAAAAACTGTTTTTT.

The chain has TRBV11-2 and TRBJ2-5, with D hard to call. Between the trimmed V and J ends, which lost 7 bases and 3 bases, there was a span of 12 bases. The CDR3 is 13 amino acids. Per germline, CDR1 SGHAT and CDR2 FQNNGV. CDR3 sequence: CASTQGTKETQYF. For the CDR3, the DNA is TGTGCCAGCACCCAAGGCACTAAAGAGACCCAGTACTTC.

The V and J genes are TRBV6-1 and TRBJ1-4; maybe TRBD1 (6 bases). CDR3 length: 15 residues. Germline CDR1 reads MNHNS; CDR2 reads SASEGT. V lost 7 bases and J lost 5, with 17 bases in between. The CDR3 DNA sequence: TGTGCCAGCACCCGAGGGGGAGAAGGCAATGAAAAACTGTTTTTT. Translated, it gives CASTRGGEGNEKLFF.

This chain uses TRBV28 with TRBJ1-1; 7 nucleotides line up with TRBD1. The CDR3 has 14 amino acids. V shed 6 bases, J shed 14 bases, and the junction held 18 bases outside the gene matches. Per the germline V gene, CDR1 is MDHEN and CDR2 is SYDVKM. The CDR3 bases are TGTGCCAGCAGGGGACAGACCGGGGGCGGACAATACTTCTTT. Its translation: CASRGQTGGGQYFF.

The chain couples TRBV30 to TRBJ1-4; 7 bases agree with TRBD1. The V and J ends lost 6 bases and 2 bases, in that order; junction bases with no gene match: 3. This CDR3 has 13 amino acids. Germline CDR1 is GTSNPN and CDR2 is SVGIG (reference sequence). The CDR3, as DNA: TGTGCCTGCCCGGGACAGACTAATGAAAAACTGTTTTTT. The encoded protein is CACPGQTNEKLFF.

CDR3 nucleotides: TGTGCCAGCAGTGTAGAGGGGACTAGAGTTGCCGGGGAGCTGTTTTTT. Protein product: CASSVEGTRVAGELFF. The J gene is TRBJ2-2, the V gene TRBV2; 8 bases are shared with TRBD2. CDR1 SNHLY and CDR2 FYNNEI come from the germline V gene. This CDR3 is 16 amino acids long. V lost 4 bases, J lost 6 bases, and 10 bases stayed unmatched.

As concerns this clone: Other DNA sequences in this sample translate to the same CDR3. The V call is TRBV18, the J call TRBJ1-2, with no clear D. The CDR3 is 14 residues long. Germline V CDR1 and CDR2: KGHSH, LQKENI. V gave up 2 bases and J gave up 2 bases, with 9 bases separating them. The CDR3 protein is CASSPGQINYGYTF. As DNA, the CDR3 is TGTGCCAGCTCACCAGGTCAGATAAACTATGGCTACACCTTC.

The table lists this clone with a count of one. The chain combines TRBV18 with TRBJ1-4; 12 bases map to TRBD1. Germline trimming cut 5 bases from V and 0 bases from J; bases unmatched to any gene: 4. Germline assignment: CDR1 KGHSH and CDR2 LQKENI. CDR3 length: 17 amino acids. CDR3: CASSSGTGGSTNEKLFF. The CDR3 DNA is TGTGCCAGCTCATCGGGGACAGGGGGCTCAACTAATGAAAAACTGTTTTTT.

This chain connects TRBV7-9 to TRBJ1-4, with unresolved D. Germline V CDR1 and CDR2: SEHNR, FQNEAQ (reference sequence). V was trimmed by 3 bases and J by 0 bases, leaving 11 bases between them. The CDR3 loop spans 16 amino acids. CDR3 amino acids: CASSFDIDATNEKLFF. The DNA of the CDR3 is TGTGCCAGCAGCTTCGACATCGATGCAACTAATGAAAAACTGTTTTTT.

The chain couples TRBV4-1 to TRBJ2-1; TRBD2 matches at 9 bases. Trimming at V came to 8 bases and at J to 12 bases, leaving 20 bases not matched to a gene. CDR3 size: 16 residues. CDR1 is MGHRA, CDR2 YSYEKL, per germline. The CDR3 sequence is CASGTWKGLATPPQFF. Written as DNA, the CDR3 is TGCGCCAGCGGCACTTGGAAAGGACTAGCGACACCCCCGCAGTTCTTC.

The chain uses TRBV28 and TRBJ1-2; D possibly corresponds to TRBD1 (6 bases). The CDR3 runs to 15 residues. The germline CDR1 and CDR2 sequences are MDHEN and SYDVKM. Between the trimmed V and J ends, which lost 4 bases and 0 bases, there was a span of 12 bases. DNA for the CDR3: TGTGCCAGCAGTTGGGTAACAGGGACTAACTATGGCTACACCTTC. It codes for CASSWVTGTNYGYTF.

The chain carries TRBV6-1 and TRBJ1-3, with D uncertain. The CDR3 has 13 residues. Germline V gene lookup returns CDR1 MNHNS and CDR2 SASEGT. The V end lost 8 bases, the J end lost 7 bases, and 15 bases lay between the germline ends. The DNA of the CDR3 is TGTGCCAGCTGGACTTCTAACGGGAACACCATATATTTT. Its translation is CASWTSNGNTIYF.

The chain carries TRBV29-1 and TRBJ2-1, with D possibly being TRBD1 (6 bases). The CDR3 extends over 13 amino acids. The germline V and J ends were trimmed by 3 bases and 6 bases, with 12 bases remaining between them. Germline V gives CDR1 SQVTM, CDR2 ANQGSEA. Here the CDR3 reads CSVDTGKRNEQFF. DNA for the CDR3: TGCAGCGTTGACACAGGGAAGCGCAATGAGCAGTTCTTC.

This chain uses TRBV28 with TRBJ2-7; 11 nucleotides agree with TRBD1. Germline assignment: CDR1 MDHEN and CDR2 SYDVKM. This CDR3 contains 14 residues. CDR3 amino acids: CASLAPGQGDRQYF. DNA of the CDR3: TGTGCATCTCTGGCACCGGGACAGGGGGATCGGCAGTACTTC. The full variable domain, rest sourced from reference TRBV28 and TRBJ2-7, is DVKVTQSSRYLVKRTGEKVFLECVQDMDHENMFWYRQDPGLGLRLIYFSYDVKMKEKGDIPEGYSVSREKKERFSLILESASTNQTSMYLCASLAPGQGDRQYFGPGTRLTVT.

The V and J genes are TRBV29-1 and TRBJ2-1; 12 bases agree with TRBD2. Losses at the gene ends were 6 bases for V and 5 bases for J; bases not matched to a gene: 11. This CDR3 comprises 16 residues. Germline V CDR1 and CDR2: SQVTM, ANQGSEA. CDR3 residues: CSVRDTGLAGNNEQFF. DNA of the CDR3: TGCAGCGTGCGGGACACCGGACTAGCGGGAAACAATGAGCAGTTCTTC.

J is TRBJ1-1 and V is TRBV5-1; 7 bases are a match to TRBD1. Germline V gene lookup returns CDR1 SGHRS and CDR2 YFSETQ. With 5 bases clipped from V and 5 bases from J, the junction kept 9 bases outside the gene matches. The length of the CDR3 is 14 residues. For the CDR3, the DNA is TGCGCCAGCAGTAACAGGGGAGCGAGTACTGAAGCTTTCTTT. The encoded protein is CASSNRGASTEAFF.

The chain combines TRBV21-1 with TRBJ2-2; the table's D call of TRBD2 was not tested on the DNA. TRBV21-1 is deemed a pseudogene. CDR3 length: 16 amino acids. The CDR3 DNA follows: TGTGCCAGCAGCAAAGACTCTAGCGGGAACACCGGGGAGCTGTTTTTT. Amino acids: CASSKDSSGNTGELFF.

V and J are TRBV28 and TRBJ2-1; D unclear. CDR3 length: 16 residues. V was pared by 6 bases and J by 2 bases, with 17 bases between. Germline lookup yields CDR1 MDHEN and CDR2 SYDVKM. CDR3 loop: CASRSRAPQTYNEQFF. The CDR3 DNA reads as TGTGCCAGCAGGTCCCGGGCCCCACAAACCTACAATGAGCAGTTCTTC.